This T cell receptor beta chain was observed in a study of T-cell reconstitution after alpha-beta-depleted transplantation in children. Study-wide points: Reported findings indicate that, about two months after transplant, alpha-beta T cells came from several hundred expanded clones, which were derived from non-depleted graft cells.

Unique molecular identifiers tagged the TCRbeta library. From the PCR reads, TCRdb called clonotypes with MiXCR, one entry per CDR3 protein. The table has fewer than 550,000 distinct CDR3 sequences, roughly 10% seen once. This CDR3 comprises 12 residues. Looked up from germline, CDR1 is SEHNR and CDR2 is FQNEAQ (reference sequence). V was clipped by 9 bases and J by 3 bases, with 11 bases between them. Concerning this clonotype: Its cognate antigen is unknown.

This material consisted of PBMCs, mostly from graft donor cells, taken 180 days after TCRalphabeta/CD19-depleted stem cell transplant. The chain uses TRBV7-9 and TRBJ1-2; D is perhaps TRBD1 (6 bases). The TCR originated in a female patient between 2 and 15 years old who had a stem cell transplant for aplastic anemia, so the T cells may come from the graft donor. The DNA of the CDR3 is TGTGCCAGTCGGGACAAGGACTATGGCTACACCTTC. Its protein is CASRDKDYGYTF.